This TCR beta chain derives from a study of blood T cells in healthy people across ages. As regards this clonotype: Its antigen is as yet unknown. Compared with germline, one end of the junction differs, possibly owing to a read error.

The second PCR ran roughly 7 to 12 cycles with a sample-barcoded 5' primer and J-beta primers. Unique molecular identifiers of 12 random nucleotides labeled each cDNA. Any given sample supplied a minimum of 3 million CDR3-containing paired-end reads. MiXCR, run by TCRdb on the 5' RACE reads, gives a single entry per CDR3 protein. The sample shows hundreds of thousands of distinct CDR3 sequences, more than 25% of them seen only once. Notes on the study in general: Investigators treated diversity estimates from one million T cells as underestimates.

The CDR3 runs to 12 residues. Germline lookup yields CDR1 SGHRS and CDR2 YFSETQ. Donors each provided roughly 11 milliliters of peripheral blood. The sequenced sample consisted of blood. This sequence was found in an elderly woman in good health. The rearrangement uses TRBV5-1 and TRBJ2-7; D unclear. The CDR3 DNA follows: TGCGCCAGCAGCTTGGAGGGCCACGAGCGGTACTTC. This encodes CASSLEGHERYF.